These 22 T cell receptor beta chains originate from one sample sequenced in a study of T cell clonotyping in hematopoietic cell transplantation. Time point defined: recipient sample about 28 days before transplant, after cytoreduction. Measured with immunoSEQ multiplex PCR; TCRdb has only the in-frame clones, and not every one. The sample has 26,000 or so clones, about four fifths seen once. The source material was peripheral blood mononuclear cells, sampled before stem cell transplant. These receptors all stem from a man aged 40-49 years with acute myeloid leukemia. Some clones in this sample may be carry-over from other donors' samples.

This chain links TRBV6-1 with TRBJ1-5; tentative D call: TRBD1 (6 bases). Looked up from germline, CDR1 is MNHNS and CDR2 is SASEGT. CDR3 length: 13 residues. V lost 6 bases and J 5 bases, leaving 11 bases between the germline ends. CDR3 bases: TGTGCCAGCAGACCGGACAGATATCAGCCCCAGCATTTT. It yields the protein CASRPDRYQPQHF.

J is TRBJ2-2 and V is TRBV6-5, with D perhaps matching TRBD1 or TRBD2 (5 bases each). Germline V lookup: CDR1 MNHEY, CDR2 SVGAGI. This CDR3 comprises 15 residues. Trimming took 6 bases from V and 8 from J, leaving 19 bases between them. The CDR3 protein is CASSRRDQGRGELFF. The CDR3 nucleotides are TGTGCCAGCAGCCGCCGGGACCAAGGACGGGGGGAGCTGTTTTTT.

This rearrangement joins TRBV23-1 to TRBJ1-1, with D possibly being TRBD1 (5 bases). TRBV23-1 is recorded as an ORF, its role being uncertain. CDR3 length: 16 residues. Trimming pared 3 bases from V and 1 base from J, leaving 15 bases between. CDR3 loop: CASSHPSGGKNTEAFF. The CDR3 DNA reads TGCGCCAGCAGTCATCCCTCCGGGGGTAAGAACACTGAAGCTTTCTTT.

This clone was observed a single time. The chain joins TRBV18 to TRBJ1-2, with D uncertain. V was shortened by 0 bases and J by 4 bases, with 6 bases between the two germline ends. The CDR3 length is 13 residues. Germline V gene data show CDR1 as KGHSH and CDR2 as LQKENI. The CDR3 is CASSPPGPYGYTF. DNA for the CDR3: TGTGCCAGCTCACCACCAGGGCCCTATGGCTACACCTTC.

V and J are TRBV30 and TRBJ2-1; D perhaps matches TRBD2 (5 bases). The V gene's germline CDR1 is GTSNPN and CDR2 SVGIG (reference sequence). Trimming took 3 bases from V and 9 from J, leaving 15 bases between them. This CDR3 is 13 amino acids long. The CDR3 region has the DNA TGTGCCTGGAGCCCTCGGTCCGGAGGTGAGCAGTTCTTC. Protein: CAWSPRSGGEQFF.

The sample holds one count of this clone. The gene calls are TRBV28 and TRBJ2-7; TRBD1 matches at 9 bases. The CDR3 has 14 residues. CDR1 MDHEN and CDR2 SYDVKM come from the germline V gene. Trimming took 2 bases from V and 6 from J; bases not matched to a gene: 5. CDR3 coding DNA: TGTGCCAGCAGTTTAGGGGACAGGGTGCCCGAGCAGTACTTC. This sequence encodes CASSLGDRVPEQYF.

By share of the sample, this clone is medium-sized (0.01 to 0.1%). This sequence joins TRBV10-3 and TRBJ2-1; D might be TRBD2 (8 bases). The V end was cut by 1 base, the J end by 8 bases, with 21 bases between. The CDR3 contains 17 residues. The germline gives CDR1 ENHRY, CDR2 SYGVKD. CDR3 region: CAISEFPGGQTSDEQFF. The DNA of the CDR3 is TGTGCCATCAGTGAGTTTCCAGGGGGGCAGACTAGCGATGAGCAGTTCTTC.

The genes are TRBV6-4 and TRBJ2-2; D not resolved. The germline CDR1 and CDR2 sequences are MRHNA and SNTAGT. The CDR3 contains 13 residues. Trimming pared 2 bases from V and 3 bases from J, leaving 4 bases between. CDR3 sequence reads: CASSDKDTGELFF. CDR3 in DNA: TGTGCCAGCAGTGACAAGGACACCGGGGAGCTGTTTTTT.

For this clone: An end of the junction does not agree with germline; a read error may underlie this. This chain uses TRBV28 with TRBJ2-5; 7 positions agree with TRBD2. CDR3 length equals 12 residues. Germline V gives CDR1 MDHEN, CDR2 SYDVKM. As DNA, the CDR3 is TGTGCCACCCAGGCGGGGGAGAGACCCCAATACTTC. Translated, it gives CATQAGERPQYF. Combining the CDR3 with reference TRBV28 and TRBJ2-5 gives the whole variable domain DVKVTQSSRYLVKRTGEKVFLECVQDMDHENMFWYRQDPGLGLRLIYFSYDVKMKEKGDIPEGYSVSREKKERFSLILESASTNQTSMYLCATQAGERPQYFGPGTRLLVL.

This rearrangement joins TRBV29-1 to TRBJ2-7; 8 bases map to TRBD1. Germline loops: CDR1 SQVTM, CDR2 ANQGSEA. The CDR3 extends over 12 amino acids. The ends lost 7 bases at V and 3 bases at J; junction bases unmatched: 5. The CDR3 is CSAGQVYYEQYF. The CDR3, as DNA: TGCAGCGCGGGACAGGTATACTACGAGCAGTACTTC.

The chain employs TRBV7-8 and TRBJ2-5, with 11 bases fitting TRBD1. This CDR3 is built from 16 residues. Germline V gene lookup returns CDR1 SGHVS and CDR2 FQNEAQ. Losses at the gene ends were 5 bases for V and 4 bases for J; bases not matched to a gene: 9. For the CDR3, the DNA is TGTGCCAGCAGCCCGGGGACAGGGGGTATGAGAGAGACCCAGTACTTC. Encoded protein: CASSPGTGGMRETQYF.

This clone has just a few counts. V usage is TRBV6-4 and J usage is TRBJ1-2, with a tentative D call TRBD1 (6 bases). Germline CDR1 and CDR2: MRHNA and SNTAGT. The CDR3 extends over 14 amino acids. CDR3 amino acids: CAYSGFPGVGGYTF. CDR3 DNA: TGTGCTTATAGCGGGTTCCCAGGGGTTGGGGGCTACACCTTC.

This chain uses TRBV11-3 with TRBJ1-1, with 8 bases lining up with TRBD1. CDR1 SGHNT and CDR2 YENEEA come from the germline V gene. This CDR3 has 15 amino acids. The V and J ends lost 2 bases and 0 bases, in that order; junction bases with no gene match: 2. The CDR3 protein is CASSLTDRVNTEAFF. CDR3 DNA sequence: TGTGCCAGCAGCTTAACGGACAGGGTGAACACTGAAGCTTTCTTT.

The rearrangement joins TRBV5-4 to TRBJ1-6; D remains unclear. CDR1 is SGHNT, CDR2 YYREEE, per germline (reference sequence). The CDR3 contains 15 residues. Deletions cut 4 bases from V and 7 bases from J, with 15 bases between. The CDR3 here is CASSPSRTENSPLHF. The CDR3 DNA sequence: TGTGCCAGCAGCCCCTCCAGGACGGAGAATTCACCCCTCCACTTT. Full variable domain (rest looked up from reference TRBV5-4 and TRBJ1-6): ETGVTQSPTHLIKTRGQQVTLRCSSQSGHNTVSWYQQALGQGPQFIFQYYREEENGRGNFPPRFSGLQFPNYSSELNVNALELDDSALYLCASSPSRTENSPLHFGNGTRLTVT.

The V call is TRBV6-1, the J call TRBJ1-2; D unresolved. The length of the CDR3 is 13 residues. V shed 4 bases and J shed 6 bases, with 12 bases lying between them. The V gene's germline CDR1 is MNHNS and CDR2 SASEGT. DNA of the CDR3: TGTGCCAGCAGTGTAACAGCAGATAATGGCTACACCTTC. Amino acid sequence: CASSVTADNGYTF.

This clone occurred once. V is TRBV4-3 and J is TRBJ1-2, with D maybe TRBD1 (5 bases). V lost 0 bases to trimming and J lost 6 bases, with 17 bases between them. The CDR3 length is 16 residues. The germline CDR1 and CDR2 sequences are LGHNA and YSLEER. CDR3 in DNA: TGCGCCAGCAGCCAAGACCTGGTAAGGGGAAGTCATGGCTACACCTTC. It specifies CASSQDLVRGSHGYTF.

By share of the sample, this clone is medium-sized. The chain links TRBV6-5 to TRBJ2-3, with D perhaps matching TRBD1 (6 bases). The CDR3 extends over 15 amino acids. CDR1 and CDR2 (germline): MNHEY, SVGAGI. V was cut by 10 bases and J by 3 bases, with 20 bases left in between. The CDR3 region is CATYAFGGRTDTQYF. The CDR3 DNA reads as TGTGCCACATACGCCTTTGGGGGCCGAACAGATACGCAGTATTTT.

V gene TRBV4-2 combines with J gene TRBJ1-6, with no clear D. Germline loops: CDR1 LGHNA, CDR2 YNFKEQ. V lost 0 bases and J 8 bases, leaving 11 bases between the germline ends. This CDR3 comprises 15 residues. CDR3 in DNA: TGTGCCAGCAGCCAAGACTTCCTACCCCATTCACCCCTCCACTTT. This translates into CASSQDFLPHSPLHF.

The rearrangement joins TRBV28 to TRBJ1-2; D remains unclear. Trimming took off 2 bases at V and 5 bases at J, with 9 bases between the two ends. The CDR3 is 13 residues long. Germline assignment: CDR1 MDHEN and CDR2 SYDVKM. CDR3 amino acids: CASSLGGSYGYTF. In DNA form, the CDR3 reads TGTGCCAGCAGTTTAGGTGGGTCGTATGGCTACACCTTC.

In its sample, this clone was seen once. V usage is TRBV5-6 and J usage is TRBJ2-7, with a weak D call TRBD1 (7 bases). CDR3 length: 15 amino acids. Germline-derived CDR1 and CDR2 are SGHDT and YYEEEE. Deletions cut 4 bases from V and 3 bases from J, with 17 bases between. The CDR3 bases are TGTGCCAGCAGCGGGGGTGACAGGGACTTCTACGAGCAGTACTTC. Translated, it gives CASSGGDRDFYEQYF. The full variable domain, with the rest looked up from reference TRBV5-6 and TRBJ2-7, is DAGVTQSPTHLIKTRGQQVTLRCSPKSGHDTVSWYQQALGQGPQFIFQYYEEEERQRGNFPDRFSGHQFPNYSSELNVNALLLGDSALYLCASSGGDRDFYEQYFGPGTRLTVT.

A few counts support this clone. CDR3 bases: TGTGCCAGCAGTTTGGGAGGGGACAATCAGCCCCAGCATTTT. Protein sequence: CASSLGGDNQPQHF. The chain combines TRBV28 with TRBJ1-5; maybe TRBD1 (5 bases). CDR1 is MDHEN, CDR2 SYDVKM, per germline. Deletions cut 3 bases from V and 3 bases from J, with 9 bases between. This CDR3 spans 14 amino acids.

This chain links TRBV7-8 with TRBJ1-1; TRBD1 matches 8 bases. Trimming at V came to 1 base and at J to 6 bases, leaving 10 bases not matched to a gene. Germline V gene lookup returns CDR1 SGHVS and CDR2 FQNEAQ. This CDR3 is built from 16 residues. For the CDR3, the DNA is TGTGCCAGCAGCTTAGAGGCCAGGGGGCTCGCGGCTGAAGCTTTCTTT. Its translation is CASSLEARGLAAEAFF. The variable domain in full, completed from reference TRBV7-8 and TRBJ1-1, reads GAGVSQSPRYKVAKRGQDVALRCDPISGHVSLFWYQQALGQGPEFLTYFQNEAQLDKSGLPSDRFFAERPEGSVSTLKIQRTQQEDSAVYLCASSLEARGLAAEAFFGQGTRLTVV.